Following are 5 T cell receptor beta chains from one sample sequenced in a study of PD-1 blockade in classical Hodgkin lymphoma (dated by TCRdb to about 2020). The sample's time point, from its label and the paper: newly diagnosed, previously untreated cHL patient sample. Libraries came from the immunoSEQ multiplex PCR assay. TCRdb holds this immuneACCESS table with in-frame rearrangements only. Some clones are missing; in checked studies, unresolved V genes explain under half, and the rest has no known cause. The sample has some 70,000 clones on record, roughly 93% of them singletons. The ten top clones hold 2% to 3% of the sample. The sample comprised peripheral blood mononuclear cells (PBMCs). The receptor source for this set is a human donor with classical Hodgkin lymphoma.

J is TRBJ1-5 and V is TRBV6-5; unclear D gene. Trimming took 4 bases from V and 1 from J, leaving 8 bases between them. CDR1 and CDR2 (germline): MNHEY, SVGAGI. This CDR3 contains 14 residues. CDR3 DNA: TGTGCCAGCAGTTTGGGGTCCAGCAATCAGCCCCAGCATTTT. Its protein product is CASSLGSSNQPQHF.

This sequence joins TRBV5-4 and TRBJ2-7; either TRBD1 or TRBD2 may supply D (5 bases each). The CDR3 is 15 residues long. Germline V CDR1 and CDR2: SGHNT, YYREEE (reference sequence). V lost 4 bases, J lost 1 base, and 15 bases lay in between. This CDR3 is CASSQEGTYSYEQYF. In DNA form, the CDR3 reads TGTGCCAGCAGCCAAGAAGGGACGTATTCCTACGAGCAGTACTTC.

This chain connects TRBV7-2 to TRBJ1-2; no clear D. V was pared by 0 bases and J by 4 bases, with 9 bases between. Germline-derived CDR1 and CDR2 are SGHTA and FQGNSA. This CDR3 has 14 residues. CDR3 in amino acids: CASSLAVRGYGYTF. DNA of the CDR3: TGTGCCAGCAGCTTAGCGGTGCGGGGCTATGGCTACACCTTC.

The chain couples TRBV2 to TRBJ1-2, with D perhaps matching TRBD1 (5 bases). The germline V and J ends were trimmed by 7 bases and 7 bases, with 10 bases remaining between them. Germline CDR1 SNHLY, CDR2 FYNNEI. The CDR3 runs 11 residues. The CDR3 spells CASTGSGGYTF. The CDR3 region has the DNA TGTGCCAGCACAGGGTCGGGTGGCTACACCTTC.

The chain joins TRBV18 to TRBJ2-2; possible D gene TRBD1, 6 bases. The CDR3 sequence is 16 residues long. V was trimmed by 0 bases and J by 1 base, leaving 9 bases between them. Germline V gene data show CDR1 as KGHSH and CDR2 as LQKENI. CDR3 sequence: CASSPPGHLNTGELFF. The CDR3 nucleotides read TGTGCCAGCTCACCACCGGGACACCTGAACACCGGGGAGCTGTTTTTT.